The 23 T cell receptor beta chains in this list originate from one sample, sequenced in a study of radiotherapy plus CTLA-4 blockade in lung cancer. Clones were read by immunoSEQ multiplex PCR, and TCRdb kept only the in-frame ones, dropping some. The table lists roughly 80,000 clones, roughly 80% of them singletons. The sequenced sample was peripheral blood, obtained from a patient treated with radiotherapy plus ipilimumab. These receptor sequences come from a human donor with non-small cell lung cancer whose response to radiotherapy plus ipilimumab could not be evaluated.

In DNA, the CDR3 is TGTGCCAGCACGCAGGGAACTGGAAACACCATATATTTT. This codes for CASTQGTGNTIYF. J is TRBJ1-3 and V is TRBV9; a possible D gene is TRBD1 (5 bases). The CDR3 totals 13 residues. Germline V CDR1 and CDR2: SGDLS, YYNGEE. V lost 6 bases, J lost 2 bases, and 9 bases lay in between.

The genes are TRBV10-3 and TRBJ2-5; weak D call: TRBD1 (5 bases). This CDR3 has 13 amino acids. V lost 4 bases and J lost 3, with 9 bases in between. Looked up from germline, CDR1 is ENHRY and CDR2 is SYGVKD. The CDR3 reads CAISAAREETQYF. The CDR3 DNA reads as TGTGCCATCAGTGCGGCCAGGGAAGAGACCCAGTACTTC.

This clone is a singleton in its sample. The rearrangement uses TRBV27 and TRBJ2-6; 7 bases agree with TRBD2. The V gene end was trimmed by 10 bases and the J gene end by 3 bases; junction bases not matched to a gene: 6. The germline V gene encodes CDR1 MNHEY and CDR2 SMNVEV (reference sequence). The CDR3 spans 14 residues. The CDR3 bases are TGTGCCACCAGGGAGGGTCGTGGGGCCAACGTCCTGACTTTC. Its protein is CATREGRGANVLTF.

This CDR3 is CSVDSGHYGYTF. For the CDR3, the DNA is TGCAGCGTTGATTCAGGGCACTATGGCTACACCTTC. The rearrangement uses TRBV29-1 and TRBJ1-2; tentative D call: TRBD1 (5 bases). Germline CDR1 is SQVTM and CDR2 is ANQGSEA. This CDR3 spans 12 amino acids. V shed 3 bases and J shed 3 bases, with 8 bases lying between them. Based on the CDR3 plus reference TRBV29-1 and TRBJ1-2, the full variable domain is SAVISQKPSRDICQRGTSLTIQCQVDSQVTMMFWYRQQPGQSLTLIATANQGSEATYESGFVIDKFPISRPNLTFSTLTVSNMSPEDSSIYLCSVDSGHYGYTFGSGTRLTVV.

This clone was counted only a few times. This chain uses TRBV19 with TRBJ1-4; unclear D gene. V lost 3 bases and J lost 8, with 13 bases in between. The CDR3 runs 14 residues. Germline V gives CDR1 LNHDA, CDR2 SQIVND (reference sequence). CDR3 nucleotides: TGTGCCAGTAGTATTAGGCAAGTCGGGGAAAAACTGTTTTTT. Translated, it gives CASSIRQVGEKLFF.

The CDR3 protein is CASSKIQGYTEAFF. CDR3 sequence (DNA): TGTGCCAGCAGTAAAATCCAGGGGTACACTGAAGCTTTCTTT. The chain recombines TRBV6-5 with TRBJ1-1; a weak D match, TRBD1 (6 bases). The CDR3 extends over 14 amino acids. V gave up 5 bases and J gave up 3 bases, with 13 bases separating them. From germline, CDR1 is MNHEY and CDR2 SVGAGI.

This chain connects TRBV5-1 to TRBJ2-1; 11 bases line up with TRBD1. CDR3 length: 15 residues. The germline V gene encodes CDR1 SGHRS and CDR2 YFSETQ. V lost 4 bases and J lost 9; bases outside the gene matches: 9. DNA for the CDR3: TGCGCCAGCAGCGCCGGTTGGACAGGGGGCGGTGAGCAGTTCTTC. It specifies CASSAGWTGGGEQFF. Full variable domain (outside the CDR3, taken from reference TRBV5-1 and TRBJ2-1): KAGVTQTPRYLIKTRGQQVTLSCSPISGHRSVSWYQQTPGQGLQFLFEYFSETQRNKGNFPGRFSGRQFSNSRSEMNVSTLELGDSALYLCASSAGWTGGGEQFFGPGTRLTVL.

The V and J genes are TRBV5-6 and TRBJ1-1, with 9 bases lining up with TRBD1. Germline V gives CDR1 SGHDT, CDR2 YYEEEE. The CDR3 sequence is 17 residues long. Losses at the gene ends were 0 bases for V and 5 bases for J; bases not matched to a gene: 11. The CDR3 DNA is TGTGCCAGCAGCTTGGCCGTACAGGGGGCGCTGGGGACTGAAGCTTTCTTT. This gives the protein CASSLAVQGALGTEAFF.

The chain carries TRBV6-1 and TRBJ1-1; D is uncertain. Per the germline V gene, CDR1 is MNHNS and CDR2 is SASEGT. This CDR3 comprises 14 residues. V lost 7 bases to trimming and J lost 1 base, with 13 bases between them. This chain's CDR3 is CASKFYGGNTEAFF. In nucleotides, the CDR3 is TGTGCCAGCAAATTTTACGGCGGGAACACTGAAGCTTTCTTT.

The chain's CDR3 is CASSLSGLEQYF. CDR3 DNA sequence: TGTGCCAGCAGCTTGAGCGGGCTCGAGCAGTACTTC. The rearrangement uses TRBV5-4 and TRBJ2-7; maybe TRBD2 (6 bases). V lost 1 base, J lost 6 bases, and 8 bases lay in between. Germline V gives CDR1 SGHNT, CDR2 YYREEE (reference sequence). The CDR3 covers 12 residues.

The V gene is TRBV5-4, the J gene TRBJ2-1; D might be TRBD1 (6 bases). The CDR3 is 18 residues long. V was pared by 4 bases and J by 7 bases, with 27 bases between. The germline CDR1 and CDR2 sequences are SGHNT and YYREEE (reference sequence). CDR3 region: CASSPSSGPLDSKNEQFF. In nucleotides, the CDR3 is TGTGCCAGCAGCCCTTCATCAGGACCCTTGGACAGCAAAAATGAGCAGTTCTTC.

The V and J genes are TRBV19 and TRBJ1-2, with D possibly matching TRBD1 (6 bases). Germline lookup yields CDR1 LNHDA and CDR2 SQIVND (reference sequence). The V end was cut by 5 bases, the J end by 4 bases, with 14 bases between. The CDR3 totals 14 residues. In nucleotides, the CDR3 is TGTGCCAGTAGTCCGTGGACAGAGAGCTATGGCTACACCTTC. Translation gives CASSPWTESYGYTF.

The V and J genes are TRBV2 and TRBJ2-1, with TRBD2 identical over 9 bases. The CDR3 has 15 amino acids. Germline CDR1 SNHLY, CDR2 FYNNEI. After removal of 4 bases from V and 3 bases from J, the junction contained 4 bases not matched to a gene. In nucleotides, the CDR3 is TGTGCCAGCAGTGCGCTAGCGGGAAACTACAATGAGCAGTTCTTC. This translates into CASSALAGNYNEQFF.

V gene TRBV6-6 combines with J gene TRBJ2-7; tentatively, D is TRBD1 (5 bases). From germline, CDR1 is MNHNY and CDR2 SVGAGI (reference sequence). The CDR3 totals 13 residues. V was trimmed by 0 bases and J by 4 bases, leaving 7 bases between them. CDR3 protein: CASSYSKGYEQYF. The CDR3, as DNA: TGTGCCAGCAGTTACTCGAAGGGGTACGAGCAGTACTTC.

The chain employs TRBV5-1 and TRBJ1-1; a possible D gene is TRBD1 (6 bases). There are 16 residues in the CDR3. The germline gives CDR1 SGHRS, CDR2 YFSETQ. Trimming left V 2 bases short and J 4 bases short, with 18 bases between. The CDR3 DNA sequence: TGCGCCAGCAGCTTTGCCGGGACATATGCCGGCACTGAAGCTTTCTTT. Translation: CASSFAGTYAGTEAFF.

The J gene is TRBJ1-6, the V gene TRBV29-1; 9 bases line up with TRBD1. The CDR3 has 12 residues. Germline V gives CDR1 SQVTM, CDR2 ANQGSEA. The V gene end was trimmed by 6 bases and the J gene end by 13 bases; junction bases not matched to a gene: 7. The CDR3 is CSVSGQGGPLHF. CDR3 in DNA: TGCAGCGTGTCGGGACAGGGTGGTCCCCTCCACTTT. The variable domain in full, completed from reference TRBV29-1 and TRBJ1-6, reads SAVISQKPSRDICQRGTSLTIQCQVDSQVTMMFWYRQQPGQSLTLIATANQGSEATYESGFVIDKFPISRPNLTFSTLTVSNMSPEDSSIYLCSVSGQGGPLHFGNGTRLTVT.

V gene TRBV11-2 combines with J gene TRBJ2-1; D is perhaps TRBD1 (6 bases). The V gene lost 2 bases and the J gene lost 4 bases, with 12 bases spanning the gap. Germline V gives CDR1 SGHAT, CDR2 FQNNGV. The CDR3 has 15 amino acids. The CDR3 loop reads CASSLLRTVYNEQFF. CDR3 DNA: TGTGCCAGCAGCTTACTCCGGACAGTTTACAATGAGCAGTTCTTC.

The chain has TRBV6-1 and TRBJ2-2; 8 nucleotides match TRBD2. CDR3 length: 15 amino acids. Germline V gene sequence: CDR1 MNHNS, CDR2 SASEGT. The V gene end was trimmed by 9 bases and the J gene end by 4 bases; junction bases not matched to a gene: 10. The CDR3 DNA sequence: TGTGCCAGTGGAGGACTAGCTATACCCACCGGGGAGCTGTTTTTT. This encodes CASGGLAIPTGELFF.

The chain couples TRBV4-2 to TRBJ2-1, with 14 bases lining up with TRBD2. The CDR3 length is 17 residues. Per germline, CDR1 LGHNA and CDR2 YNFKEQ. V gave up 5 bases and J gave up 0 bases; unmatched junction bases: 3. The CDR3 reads CASSGLAGGYSYNEQFF. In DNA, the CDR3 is TGTGCCAGCAGCGGACTAGCGGGGGGATACTCCTACAATGAGCAGTTCTTC.

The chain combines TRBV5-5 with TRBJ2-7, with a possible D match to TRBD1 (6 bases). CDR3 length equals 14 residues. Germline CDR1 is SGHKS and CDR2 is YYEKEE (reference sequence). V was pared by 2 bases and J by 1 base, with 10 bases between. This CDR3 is CASSFTGFSYEQYF. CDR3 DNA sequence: TGTGCCAGCAGCTTTACAGGGTTTTCCTACGAGCAGTACTTC.

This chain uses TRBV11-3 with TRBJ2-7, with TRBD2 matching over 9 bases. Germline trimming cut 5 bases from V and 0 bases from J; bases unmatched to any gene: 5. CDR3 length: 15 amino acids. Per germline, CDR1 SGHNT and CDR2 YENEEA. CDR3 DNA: TGTGCCAGCAGCCAACCTAGCGGGACCTCCTACGAGCAGTACTTC. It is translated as CASSQPSGTSYEQYF.

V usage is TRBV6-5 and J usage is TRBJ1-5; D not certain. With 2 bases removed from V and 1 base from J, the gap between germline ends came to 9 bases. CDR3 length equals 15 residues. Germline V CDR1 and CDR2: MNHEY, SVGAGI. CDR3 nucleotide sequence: TGTGCCAGCAGTTACCGCCCGGGGAGCAATCAGCCCCAGCATTTT. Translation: CASSYRPGSNQPQHF.

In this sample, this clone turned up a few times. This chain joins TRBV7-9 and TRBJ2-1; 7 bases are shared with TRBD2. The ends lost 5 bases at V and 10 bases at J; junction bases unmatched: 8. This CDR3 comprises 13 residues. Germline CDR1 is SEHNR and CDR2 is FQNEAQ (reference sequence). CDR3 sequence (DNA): TGTGCCAGCAGCCCCGCCGGGGGGTTGGAGCAGTTCTTC. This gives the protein CASSPAGGLEQFF. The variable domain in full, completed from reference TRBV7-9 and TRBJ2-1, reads DTGVSQNPRHKITKRGQNVTFRCDPISEHNRLYWYRQTLGQGPEFLTYFQNEAQLEKSRLLSDRFSAERPKGSFSTLEIQRTEQGDSAMYLCASSPAGGLEQFFGPGTRLTVL.